The subject of this entry is one T cell receptor beta chain. This entry is derived from a study of shared clonotypes between healthy human individuals. Replicate sorted-subset PCRs were loaded with roughly 190 ng DNA, 25,000 to 30,000 T cell genomes. Assay used: immunoSEQ multiplex PCR; TCRdb lists only in-frame clones, some missing. The profile covers some 2,400,000 clones, with under 97% appearing a single time and approximately 0.13% taken by the ten largest. The germline V gene encodes CDR1 SGHRS and CDR2 YFSETQ. The CDR3 runs to 13 residues. Trimming took 5 bases from V and 2 from J, leaving 8 bases between them.

Sequenced: naive CD4+ T cells sorted from blood. Subset: CD45RA+ positively selected. This receptor was obtained from a man between 18 and 35 years old in good health. The V gene is TRBV5-1, the J gene TRBJ1-3, with D unclear. The CDR3 DNA reads as TGCGCCAGCAGAGCGGGGACTGGAAACACCATATATTTT. It encodes CASRAGTGNTIYF.